Listed below are T cell receptor beta chains from one sample, sequenced in a study of sequential checkpoint blockade in melanoma. Assay: immunoSEQ multiplex PCR; the TCRdb copy retains only in-frame clones and omits some. The profile covers about 40,000 clones, with roughly 85% appearing a single time and approximately 12% taken by the ten largest. The sequenced sample was CD8+ T cells sorted from blood (inferred from file names), obtained from a patient given nivolumab and ipilimumab in sequence. These receptor sequences come from a human donor with melanoma. Both conserved end residues are part of each CDR3. The order of the fields is D gene, V gene, clone size, J gene, CDR3 protein, CDR3 DNA. D genes are given only for firm matches. Some rows have no size entry. The others give once, few or many, or a class for an expanded clone.

d_gene: -; v_gene: TRBV2; abundance: -; j_gene: TRBJ1-4; CDR3aa: CASSEGLRARGEKLFF; CDR3nt: TGTGCCAGCAGTGAAGGGTTGCGGGCGCGCGGAGAAAAACTGTTTTTT
d_gene: -; v_gene: TRBV4-3; abundance: -; j_gene: TRBJ2-5; CDR3aa: CASSQDRGSGKTQYF; CDR3nt: TGCGCCAGCAGCCAAGATCGGGGGTCCGGGAAGACCCAGTACTTC
d_gene: TRBD1; v_gene: TRBV10-3; abundance: few; j_gene: TRBJ2-1; CDR3aa: CAISDPLGTGPGQFF; CDR3nt: TGTGCCATCAGTGACCCACTCGGGACAGGACCAGGGCAGTTCTTC
d_gene: -; v_gene: TRBV27; abundance: few; j_gene: TRBJ1-5; CDR3aa: CASSPRQGNQPQHF; CDR3nt: TGTGCCAGCAGTCCTCGACAGGGCAATCAGCCCCAGCATTTT
d_gene: TRBD2; v_gene: TRBV7-3; abundance: -; j_gene: TRBJ2-5; CDR3aa: CASSSSGGAGETQYF; CDR3nt: TGTGCCAGCAGCTCCTCGGGAGGGGCGGGAGAGACCCAGTACTTC
d_gene: -; v_gene: TRBV7-9; abundance: -; j_gene: TRBJ2-1; CDR3aa: CASSFSTRGDSYNEQFF; CDR3nt: TGTGCCAGCAGCTTTTCTACTAGAGGAGACTCCTACAATGAGCAGTTCTTC
d_gene: -; v_gene: TRBV10-3; abundance: -; j_gene: TRBJ2-2; CDR3aa: CAIRQDHTGELFF; CDR3nt: TGTGCCATCCGACAGGACCACACCGGGGAGCTGTTTTTT
d_gene: -; v_gene: TRBV7-9; abundance: -; j_gene: TRBJ1-2; CDR3aa: CASSREGLNYGYTF; CDR3nt: TGTGCCAGCAGCAGGGAGGGGCTTAACTATGGCTACACCTTC
d_gene: -; v_gene: TRBV10-3; abundance: -; j_gene: TRBJ2-1; CDR3aa: CAISGTGTRTNEQFF; CDR3nt: TGTGCCATCAGTGGGACCGGGACTCGTACCAATGAGCAGTTCTTC
d_gene: -; v_gene: TRBV7-8; abundance: -; j_gene: TRBJ2-2; CDR3aa: CASSSNTGFTGELFF; CDR3nt: TGTGCCAGCAGCTCCAACACAGGGTTCACCGGGGAGCTGTTTTTT
d_gene: -; v_gene: TRBV10-1; abundance: -; j_gene: TRBJ2-1; CDR3aa: CASSESGPWNEQFF; CDR3nt: TGCGCCAGCAGTGAGTCTGGGCCGTGGAATGAGCAGTTCTTC
d_gene: TRBD2; v_gene: TRBV19; abundance: -; j_gene: TRBJ2-3; CDR3aa: CASRDSAGAADTQYF; CDR3nt: TGTGCCAGTAGGGATTCAGCGGGAGCCGCAGATACGCAGTATTTT
d_gene: TRBD2; v_gene: TRBV7-3; abundance: once; j_gene: TRBJ2-1; CDR3aa: CASSFTSGQFPNEQFF; CDR3nt: TGTGCCAGCAGCTTCACTAGCGGGCAATTCCCCAATGAGCAGTTCTTC
d_gene: -; v_gene: TRBV7-9; abundance: few; j_gene: TRBJ1-1; CDR3aa: CASSLTTGTNTEAFF; CDR3nt: TGTGCCAGCAGCTTAACCACAGGGACGAACACTGAAGCTTTCTTT
d_gene: -; v_gene: TRBV4-3; abundance: -; j_gene: TRBJ1-5; CDR3aa: CASSQDRGTAVEPQHF; CDR3nt: TGCGCCAGCAGCCAAGATAGGGGAACGGCCGTTGAGCCCCAGCATTTT
d_gene: -; v_gene: TRBV13; abundance: -; j_gene: TRBJ2-3; CDR3aa: CASHQVDTQYF; CDR3nt: TGTGCCAGCCACCAGGTGGATACGCAGTATTTT
d_gene: TRBD2; v_gene: TRBV6-6; abundance: once; j_gene: TRBJ2-2; CDR3aa: CASTKSGSEVGGELFF; CDR3nt: TGTGCCAGCACCAAGAGCGGGAGTGAGGTTGGCGGGGAGCTGTTTTTT
d_gene: -; v_gene: TRBV28; abundance: -; j_gene: TRBJ1-1; CDR3aa: CASTYPGGNTEAFF; CDR3nt: TGTGCCAGCACCTATCCTGGTGGTAACACTGAAGCTTTCTTT
d_gene: -; v_gene: TRBV29-1; abundance: -; j_gene: TRBJ1-4; CDR3aa: CSVPPGLWNEKLFF; CDR3nt: TGCAGCGTCCCTCCTGGGCTATGGAATGAAAAACTGTTTTTT
d_gene: -; v_gene: TRBV30; abundance: -; j_gene: TRBJ1-1; CDR3aa: CAWRRGEGSEAFF; CDR3nt: TGTGCCTGGAGGAGGGGGGAGGGCTCCGAAGCTTTCTTT
d_gene: -; v_gene: TRBV7-6; abundance: once; j_gene: TRBJ2-2; CDR3aa: CASSLEGHANTGELFF; CDR3nt: TGTGCCAGCAGCTTAGAAGGACACGCGAACACCGGGGAGCTGTTTTTT
d_gene: TRBD1; v_gene: TRBV27; abundance: -; j_gene: TRBJ2-1; CDR3aa: CASSLGTGGPEQFF; CDR3nt: TGTGCCAGCAGTTTAGGGACAGGGGGCCCTGAGCAGTTCTTC
d_gene: TRBD2; v_gene: TRBV10-1; abundance: -; j_gene: TRBJ2-3; CDR3aa: CASRESGRDTDTQYF; CDR3nt: TGCGCCAGCAGGGAGAGCGGGAGGGATACAGATACGCAGTATTTT
d_gene: TRBD2; v_gene: TRBV6-6; abundance: -; j_gene: TRBJ2-3; CDR3aa: CASIEREADTQYF; CDR3nt: TGTGCCAGCATTGAGCGGGAGGCAGATACGCAGTATTTT
d_gene: TRBD1; v_gene: TRBV13; abundance: -; j_gene: TRBJ1-2; CDR3aa: CASSLRQGANYGYTF; CDR3nt: TGTGCCAGCAGCTTAAGGCAGGGGGCTAACTATGGCTACACCTTC
d_gene: -; v_gene: TRBV7-2; abundance: -; j_gene: TRBJ2-3; CDR3aa: CASKIGGGPLDTQYF; CDR3nt: TGTGCCAGCAAAATAGGGGGAGGGCCATTAGATACGCAGTATTTT
d_gene: TRBD1; v_gene: TRBV29-1; abundance: -; j_gene: TRBJ1-2; CDR3aa: CSVEDRGLKNYGYTF; CDR3nt: TGCAGCGTTGAGGACAGGGGGTTAAAGAACTATGGCTACACCTTC
d_gene: -; v_gene: TRBV5-1; abundance: -; j_gene: TRBJ2-2; CDR3aa: CASSLWGRAGELFF; CDR3nt: TGCGCCAGCAGCTTGTGGGGGCGGGCCGGGGAGCTGTTTTTT
d_gene: TRBD1; v_gene: TRBV7-2; abundance: -; j_gene: TRBJ2-5; CDR3aa: CASRDRTGGTETQYF; CDR3nt: TGTGCCAGCAGGGACCGGACAGGGGGCACCGAGACCCAGTACTTC
d_gene: -; v_gene: TRBV19; abundance: -; j_gene: TRBJ2-1; CDR3aa: CASSILVGSYNEQFF; CDR3nt: TGTGCCAGTAGTATTCTAGTTGGGTCCTACAATGAGCAGTTCTTC
d_gene: TRBD2; v_gene: TRBV15; abundance: -; j_gene: TRBJ2-1; CDR3aa: CATSRVTSGNNEQFF; CDR3nt: TGTGCCACCAGCAGAGTAACTAGCGGGAACAATGAGCAGTTCTTC
d_gene: TRBD1; v_gene: TRBV28; abundance: -; j_gene: TRBJ1-5; CDR3aa: CASRFDRENQPQHF; CDR3nt: TGTGCCAGCAGATTTGACAGGGAAAATCAGCCCCAGCATTTT
d_gene: TRBD1; v_gene: TRBV7-7; abundance: once; j_gene: TRBJ2-1; CDR3aa: CASSWGTGDNEQFF; CDR3nt: TGTGCCAGCAGTTGGGGGACAGGAGACAATGAGCAGTTCTTC
d_gene: -; v_gene: TRBV30; abundance: -; j_gene: TRBJ1-1; CDR3aa: CAWSRGGDNTEAFF; CDR3nt: TGTGCCTGGAGCAGAGGGGGGGATAACACTGAAGCTTTCTTT
d_gene: -; v_gene: TRBV7-3; abundance: -; j_gene: TRBJ2-2; CDR3aa: CASSSHTGNTGELFF; CDR3nt: TGTGCCAGCAGCTCGCATACAGGGAACACCGGGGAGCTGTTTTTT
d_gene: -; v_gene: TRBV7-9; abundance: -; j_gene: TRBJ1-4; CDR3aa: CASTPGSGSHEKLFF; CDR3nt: TGTGCCAGCACCCCTGGGTCGGGGAGCCATGAAAAACTGTTTTTT
d_gene: -; v_gene: TRBV30; abundance: -; j_gene: TRBJ2-7; CDR3aa: CAWSYAGEQYF; CDR3nt: TGTGCCTGGAGTTATGCGGGGGAGCAGTACTTC
d_gene: -; v_gene: TRBV27; abundance: -; j_gene: TRBJ2-7; CDR3aa: CASSLSTAYEQYF; CDR3nt: TGTGCCAGCAGTTTAAGTACAGCCTACGAGCAGTACTTC
d_gene: TRBD1; v_gene: TRBV29-1; abundance: -; j_gene: TRBJ1-2; CDR3aa: CSATGGEVGYTF; CDR3nt: TGCAGCGCAACAGGGGGCGAGGTTGGCTACACCTTC
d_gene: TRBD2; v_gene: TRBV10-2; abundance: -; j_gene: TRBJ2-2; CDR3aa: CASIGTSHPTGELFF; CDR3nt: TGCGCCAGCATCGGGACTAGCCACCCCACCGGGGAGCTGTTTTTT
d_gene: TRBD2; v_gene: TRBV4-1; abundance: -; j_gene: TRBJ2-2; CDR3aa: CASSRITSGVNTGELFF; CDR3nt: TGCGCCAGCAGCCGCATCACTAGCGGGGTTAACACCGGGGAGCTGTTTTTT
d_gene: -; v_gene: TRBV19; abundance: -; j_gene: TRBJ1-5; CDR3aa: CASSHLPGIQGQPQHF; CDR3nt: TGTGCCAGTAGTCACCTACCTGGGATACAGGGTCAGCCCCAGCATTTT